This entry lists 25 T cell receptor beta chains sequenced from one sample in a study of CD8 T cells in ankylosing spondylitis. MiXCR, run by TCRdb on the 5' RACE reads, gives a single entry per CDR3 protein. Of roughly 86,000 distinct CDR3 sequences detected, about 9% appear once; the ten largest clones hold just over 5%. Sequencing was performed on blood, either unsorted or a sorted T cell fraction (not recorded which). The receptors derive from a male donor with ankylosing spondylitis or in good health (not recorded which).

This CDR3 reads CASNPTGQGVDEQFF. As DNA, the CDR3 is TGTGCCAGCAATCCCACTGGACAGGGAGTCGATGAGCAGTTCTTC. V gene TRBV28 combines with J gene TRBJ2-1, with 8 nucleotides matching TRBD1. Germline V gene data show CDR1 as MDHEN and CDR2 as SYDVKM. V gave up 7 bases and J gave up 8 bases; unmatched junction bases: 13. The CDR3 runs 15 residues.

Ten or more counts support this clonotype. V usage is TRBV7-8 and J usage is TRBJ1-1; D uncertain. The CDR3 contains 15 residues. Germline V gives CDR1 SGHVS, CDR2 FQNEAQ. The germline V and J ends were trimmed by 1 base and 5 bases, with 14 bases remaining between them. The CDR3 bases are TGTGCCAGCAGCTTAGTTTTCAGAACGAATACTGAAGCTTTCTTT. Translated, it gives CASSLVFRTNTEAFF.

This clonotype occurred many times. The chain uses TRBV20-1 and TRBJ1-5; 7 bases line up with TRBD1. Germline V gives CDR1 DFQATT, CDR2 SNEGSKA (reference sequence). V shed 5 bases, J shed 7 bases, and the junction held 11 bases outside the gene matches. CDR3 length equals 14 residues. CDR3 DNA: TGCAGTGCTTCGAAACAGGGGAGAGGGCAGCCCCAGCATTTT. Amino acids: CSASKQGRGQPQHF.

This clonotype was observed at least ten times. V gene TRBV6-2 or TRBV6-3 combines with J gene TRBJ1-2; 10 bases are a match to TRBD1. Germline V gene sequence: CDR1 MNHEY, CDR2 SVGEGT. Losses at the gene ends were 6 bases for V and 1 base for J; bases not matched to a gene: 20. CDR3 size: 20 residues. CDR3 region: CASRSGTGASSPGYNYGYTF. Here the CDR3 DNA reads TGTGCCAGCAGATCCGGGACAGGGGCCTCATCCCCAGGATATAACTATGGCTACACCTTC.

This CDR3 is CASSQDHGGQSTDTQYF. The CDR3 DNA is TGTGCCAGCAGCCAAGATCATGGGGGACAAAGCACAGATACGCAGTATTTT. The chain joins TRBV4-2 to TRBJ2-3; the D gene is possibly TRBD1 (6 bases). With 0 bases removed from V and 0 bases from J, the gap between germline ends came to 13 bases. The CDR3 has 17 residues. Germline V CDR1 and CDR2: LGHNA, YNFKEQ.

This clonotype has a count of ten or more. This sequence joins TRBV4-1 and TRBJ1-1; 7 nucleotides line up with TRBD1. The CDR3 consists of 16 residues. CDR1 and CDR2 from the germline V gene are MGHRA and YSYEKL. The V segment lost 4 bases and the J segment 0 bases; nucleotides outside the gene matches: 8. The CDR3, as DNA: TGCGCCAGCAGCCGGGGTTTGGGACAGATGAACACTGAAGCTTTCTTT. This gives the protein CASSRGLGQMNTEAFF.

This clonotype showed up many times. The chain carries TRBV6-5 and TRBJ1-4; maybe TRBD1 (5 bases). V was cut by 4 bases and J by 7 bases, with 16 bases left in between. This CDR3 has 15 amino acids. Germline values: CDR1 MNHEY, CDR2 SVGAGI. The CDR3 loop is CASSLTGGRGEKLFF. The CDR3 nucleotides are TGTGCCAGCAGTTTGACGGGGGGTAGGGGTGAAAAACTGTTTTTT.

The table lists this clonotype with a few counts. At one of its ends the junction is not consistent with the germline gene, which may arise from a read error. This chain joins TRBV20-1 and TRBJ1-2; 7 bases align to TRBD1. The CDR3 extends over 17 amino acids. CDR1 is DFQATT and CDR2 is SNEGSKA in the germline V gene (reference sequence). The CDR3 spells CCAREVGRTGSWGGYTF. The CDR3 DNA reads TGCTGTGCTAGAGAGGTGGGGAGGACAGGAAGTTGGGGTGGCTACACCTTC.

This clonotype was found many times. The chain combines TRBV12-3 or TRBV12-4 with TRBJ2-5; 8 bases align to TRBD1. The CDR3 is made up of 13 amino acids. With V trimmed by 8 bases and J by 5 bases, 7 bases remained unmatched. CDR3 in amino acids: CASRIRDRETQYF. The CDR3 coding sequence is TGTGCCAGCCGGATCCGGGACAGGGAGACCCAGTACTTC.

Many counts were recorded for this clonotype. This chain uses TRBV3-1 with TRBJ1-1; tentatively, D is TRBD1 (5 bases). The CDR3 totals 17 residues. V was clipped by 1 base and J by 3 bases, with 18 bases between them. The germline CDR1 and CDR2 sequences are LGHDT and YNNKEL (reference sequence). CDR3 sequence reads: CASSQAPYGRVHTEAFF. The CDR3 bases are TGTGCCAGCAGCCAAGCCCCCTATGGCAGGGTCCACACTGAAGCTTTCTTT.

At least ten counts were recorded for this clonotype. The rearrangement uses TRBV28 and TRBJ2-7; either TRBD1 or TRBD2 may fit D (5 bases each). The germline V gene encodes CDR1 MDHEN and CDR2 SYDVKM. The CDR3 is 15 amino acids. Trimming cost V 3 bases and J 4 bases, with 16 bases left between them. The CDR3 is CASSFPGKTGYEQYF. DNA for the CDR3: TGTGCCAGCAGTTTTCCGGGGAAAACAGGTTACGAGCAGTACTTC.

This clonotype was seen many times. The genes are TRBV9 and TRBJ2-1, with D perhaps TRBD1 or TRBD2 (5 bases each). The length of the CDR3 is 21 residues. Germline loops: CDR1 SGDLS, CDR2 YYNGEE. The V end lost 3 bases, the J end lost 0 bases, and 28 bases lay between the germline ends. The CDR3 loop is CASSAPLSIIQGPSSYNEQFF. As DNA, the CDR3 is TGTGCCAGCAGCGCGCCGCTCTCTATCATCCAGGGACCAAGCTCCTACAATGAGCAGTTCTTC.

This clonotype was counted ten times or more. The V gene is TRBV6-1, the J gene TRBJ2-2, with 8 positions matching TRBD2. V dropped 6 bases and J dropped 1; count of bases not matched to a gene: 7. This CDR3 has 16 residues. Looked up from germline, CDR1 is MNHNS and CDR2 is SASEGT. The CDR3 is CASRSQRGMNTGELFF. Written as DNA, the CDR3 is TGTGCCAGCAGGTCCCAGCGGGGGATGAACACCGGGGAGCTGTTTTTT.

This clonotype has a count of ten or more. The J gene is TRBJ2-2, the V gene TRBV28; D not resolved. The germline V gene encodes CDR1 MDHEN and CDR2 SYDVKM. The CDR3 consists of 17 residues. V shed 2 bases and J shed 3 bases, with 16 bases lying between them. CDR3 coding DNA: TGTGCCAGCAGTTTACCCTCTCAGGAAACCTACACCGGGGAGCTGTTTTTT. It specifies CASSLPSQETYTGELFF. The complete variable domain, with remaining parts taken from reference TRBV28 and TRBJ2-2, reads DVKVTQSSRYLVKRTGEKVFLECVQDMDHENMFWYRQDPGLGLRLIYFSYDVKMKEKGDIPEGYSVSREKKERFSLILESASTNQTSMYLCASSLPSQETYTGELFFGEGSRLTVL.

Ten or more counts support this clonotype. The chain has TRBV7-6 and TRBJ2-1, with unresolved D. The germline V gene encodes CDR1 SGHVS and CDR2 FNYEAQ. With 5 bases removed from V and 7 bases from J, the gap between germline ends came to 9 bases. This CDR3 contains 12 residues. The CDR3, as DNA: TGTGCCAGCAGCGGCCCTCGGAATGAGCAGTTCTTC. Translated, it gives CASSGPRNEQFF.

V usage is TRBV11-2 and J usage is TRBJ2-1; 10 bases agree with TRBD2. The CDR3 has 18 residues. Per germline, CDR1 SGHAT and CDR2 FQNNGV. V shed 1 base, J shed 7 bases, and the junction held 13 bases outside the gene matches. This CDR3 is CASSLGASGSWVRNEQFF. CDR3 sequence (DNA): TGTGCCAGCAGCTTAGGGGCTAGCGGGAGCTGGGTTCGGAATGAGCAGTTCTTC.

This clonotype was counted between two and nine times. The chain's CDR3 is CASSRQEGTNEKLFF. The CDR3 DNA follows: TGTGCCAGCAGCCGACAGGAGGGAACTAATGAAAAACTGTTTTTT. This chain connects TRBV7-2 to TRBJ1-4; TRBD1 might be the D (6 bases). The CDR3 runs 15 residues. CDR1 is SGHTA and CDR2 is FQGNSA in the germline V gene. V was pared by 5 bases and J by 1 base, with 11 bases between. The full variable domain, rest sourced from reference TRBV7-2 and TRBJ1-4, is GAGVSQSPSNKVTEKGKDVELRCDPISGHTALYWYRQSLGQGLEFLIYFQGNSAPDKSGLPSDRFSAERTGGSVSTLTIQRTQQEDSAVYLCASSRQEGTNEKLFFGSGTQLSVL.

This clonotype was seen repeatedly, ten times or more. V is TRBV7-8 and J is TRBJ2-7; the D is unclear. Germline loops: CDR1 SGHVS, CDR2 FQNEAQ. The V end lost 5 bases, the J end lost 1 base, and 12 bases lay between the germline ends. CDR3 length: 14 residues. The CDR3 DNA reads as TGTGCCAGCAGCCAGAGGCTTGCATCCTACGAGCAGTACTTC. It specifies CASSQRLASYEQYF.

This clonotype was counted at least ten times. This chain links TRBV5-6 with TRBJ2-5; 8 nucleotides align to TRBD2. The CDR3 covers 14 residues. The J segment lost 1 base and the V segment lost 2 bases, leaving 1 base of the junction unmatched. Germline loops: CDR1 SGHDT, CDR2 YYEEEE. This CDR3 is CASSLAGAQETQYF. In DNA, the CDR3 is TGTGCCAGCAGCTTAGCGGGGGCCCAAGAGACCCAGTACTTC.

This clonotype has only a few counts. The V call is TRBV5-1, the J call TRBJ2-5, with 8 nucleotides matching TRBD1. This CDR3 comprises 17 residues. Germline V lookup: CDR1 SGHRS, CDR2 YFSETQ. V shed 0 bases and J 1 base; nucleotides not matched to a gene: 8. In DNA, the CDR3 is TGCGCCAGCAGCTTGGGGGCAGGGGGCAATCTCCAAGAGACCCAGTACTTC. The encoded protein is CASSLGAGGNLQETQYF.

There are many counts of this clonotype. The chain couples TRBV2 to TRBJ2-7; D is unresolved. This CDR3 comprises 12 residues. V lost 4 bases and J 5 bases, leaving 9 bases between the germline ends. Germline V gene data show CDR1 as SNHLY and CDR2 as FYNNEI. The CDR3 sequence: CASSVKGHEQYF. The CDR3 DNA sequence: TGTGCCAGCAGTGTTAAGGGTCACGAGCAGTACTTC.

This clonotype was detected ten times or more. The genes are TRBV7-3 and TRBJ2-2; 7 nucleotides agree with TRBD1. CDR1 is SGHTA and CDR2 is FQGTGA in the germline V gene. The J segment lost 6 bases and the V segment lost 10 bases, leaving 8 bases of the junction unmatched. There are 13 residues in the CDR3. The CDR3 DNA is TGTGCCACCAGACAGGGCCGATCCGGGGAGCTGTTTTTT. Protein sequence: CATRQGRSGELFF.

The rearrangement links TRBV11-2 to TRBJ2-1; 9 bases map to TRBD2. The CDR3 sequence is 18 residues long. V lost 6 bases to trimming and J lost 2 bases; unmatched junction nucleotides: 14. Germline V gene lookup returns CDR1 SGHAT and CDR2 FQNNGV. The CDR3: CASSRKWAAGGTYNEQFF. CDR3 nucleotides: TGTGCCAGCAGTCGTAAATGGGCTGCGGGGGGGACCTACAATGAGCAGTTCTTC.

This clonotype was recorded at least ten times. J is TRBJ2-7 and V is TRBV12-3 or TRBV12-4; 8 bases are shared with TRBD2. This CDR3 contains 15 residues. With 1 base clipped from V and 0 bases from J, the junction kept 2 bases outside the gene matches. CDR3 amino acids: CASSLGAGASYEQYF. DNA of the CDR3: TGTGCCAGCAGTTTAGGAGCGGGGGCCTCCTACGAGCAGTACTTC.

The chain joins TRBV28 to TRBJ1-4; no clear D gene. Germline V gene lookup returns CDR1 MDHEN and CDR2 SYDVKM. The ends were cut back, 3 bases at V and 14 bases at J, with 13 bases in the middle. The CDR3 runs to 12 residues. The CDR3 loop is CASSLVEGILFF. The CDR3, as DNA: TGTGCCAGCAGTTTGGTGGAGGGCATTCTGTTTTTT. The full variable domain, in which reference TRBV28 and TRBJ1-4 provide the parts outside the CDR3, is DVKVTQSSRYLVKRTGEKVFLECVQDMDHENMFWYRQDPGLGLRLIYFSYDVKMKEKGDIPEGYSVSREKKERFSLILESASTNQTSMYLCASSLVEGILFFGSGTQLSVL.